This TCR beta chain stems from a study of blood T cell repertoires in COVID-19. CDR3 length: 14 amino acids. Trimming cost V 3 bases and J 7 bases; bases outside gene matches: 5. Germline V CDR1 and CDR2: LNHNV, YYDKDF (reference sequence). The authors' processing: Nucleated cell number was recorded as an estimate derived from reference gene primer amplification. Only in-frame clones appear in the TCRdb table, and some are missing; sequencing was by immunoSEQ multiplex PCR. The V and J calls and clone size are taken from that table; D and trimming were inferred from the DNA. Of 150,000 or so clones listed, 78% are singletons.

Input material: peripheral blood. The J gene is TRBJ1-1, the V gene TRBV15; 10 positions match TRBD1. The receptor was isolated from a man aged 80 or over with acute or convalescent COVID-19. CDR3 sequence: CATSRDRGLGEAFF. The CDR3 DNA reads TGTGCCACCAGCAGGGACAGGGGGTTGGGTGAAGCTTTCTTT.